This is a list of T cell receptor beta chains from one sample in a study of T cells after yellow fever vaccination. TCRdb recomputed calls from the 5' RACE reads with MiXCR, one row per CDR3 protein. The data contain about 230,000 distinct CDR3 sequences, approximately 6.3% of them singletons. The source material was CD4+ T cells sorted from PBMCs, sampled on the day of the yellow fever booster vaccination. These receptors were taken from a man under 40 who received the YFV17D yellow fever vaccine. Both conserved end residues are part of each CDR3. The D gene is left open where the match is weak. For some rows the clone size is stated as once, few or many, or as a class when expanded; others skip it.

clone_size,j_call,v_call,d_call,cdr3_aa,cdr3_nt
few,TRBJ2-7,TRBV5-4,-,CASSSPSGTSEQYF,TGTGCCAGCAGTTCCCCGAGTGGGACCTCCGAGCAGTACTTC
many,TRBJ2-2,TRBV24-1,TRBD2,CATSAAPGLAEEGELFF,TGTGCCACCAGTGCCGCACCGGGACTAGCGGAGGAAGGGGAGCTGTTTTTT
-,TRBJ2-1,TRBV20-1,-,CRANQGKSYNEQFF,TGCAGAGCTAATCAGGGGAAATCATACAATGAGCAGTTCTTC
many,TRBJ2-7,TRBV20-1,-,CSARDTRDEQYF,TGCAGTGCTAGAGATACCCGGGACGAGCAGTACTTC
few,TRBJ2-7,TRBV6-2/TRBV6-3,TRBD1,CASSYSNQGAVAYEQYF,TGTGCCAGCAGTTACTCGAACCAGGGGGCTGTGGCCTACGAGCAGTACTTC
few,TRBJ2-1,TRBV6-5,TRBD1,CATKRQGSSYNEQFF,TGTGCCACCAAGAGACAGGGAAGCTCCTACAATGAGCAGTTCTTC
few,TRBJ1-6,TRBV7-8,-,CASSLAGGSPLHF,TGTGCCAGCAGCTTAGCAGGGGGATCACCCCTCCACTTT
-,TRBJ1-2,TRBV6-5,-,CASSLGVSGNGYTF,TGTGCCAGCAGTTTAGGGGTGTCGGGTAATGGCTACACCTTC
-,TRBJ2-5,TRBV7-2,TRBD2,CASTRGGTSGTQYF,TGTGCCAGCACGCGAGGTGGGACTAGCGGGACCCAGTACTTC
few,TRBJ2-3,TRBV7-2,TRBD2,CASSASSSGSTDTQYF,TGTGCCAGCAGCGCATCGTCTAGCGGTAGCACAGATACGCAGTATTTT
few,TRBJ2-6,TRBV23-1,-,CASSQSGRVGGANVLTF,TGCGCCAGCAGTCAATCGGGCAGGGTAGGAGGGGCCAACGTCCTGACTTTC
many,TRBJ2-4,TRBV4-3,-,CASSHSGTLAKNIQYF,TGCGCCAGCAGCCACTCAGGAACGCTAGCCAAAAACATTCAGTACTTC
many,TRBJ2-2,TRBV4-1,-,CASSQEIRTRPGELFF,TGCGCCAGCAGCCAAGAGATTCGGACCCGGCCCGGGGAGCTGTTTTTT
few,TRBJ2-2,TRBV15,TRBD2,CATSQLAGKDGELFF,TGTGCCACCAGCCAACTAGCGGGAAAGGACGGGGAGCTGTTTTTT
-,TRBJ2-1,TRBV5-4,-,CASSLAANNEQFF,TGTGCCAGCAGCTTGGCGGCCAATAATGAGCAGTTCTTC
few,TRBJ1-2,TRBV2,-,CASRVGGGARDGYTF,TGTGCCAGCAGAGTGGGGGGGGGCGCGAGGGATGGCTACACCTTC